These 3 T cell receptor beta chains came from one sample sequenced in a study of cytomegalovirus exposure and HLA in healthy donors. The PCR made use of 60 Vbeta and 13 Jbeta primers. The data were produced by immunoSEQ multiplex PCR, yet TCRdb's version contains in-frame clones alone and is incomplete. This sample's table has 150,000 to 250,000 clones. The sample comprised PBMCs. These receptors were taken from a boy aged 5-17 years in good health and CMV-seronegative.

V and J are TRBV5-8 and TRBJ1-5, with TRBD1 matching 7 bases. Trimming cost V 0 bases and J 0 bases; bases outside gene matches: 3. The CDR3 has 16 residues. In germline, CDR1 is SGHTS, CDR2 YDEGEE. The CDR3 region is CASSLAQGGSNQPQHF. CDR3 coding DNA: TGTGCCAGCAGCTTGGCCCAGGGGGGTAGCAATCAGCCCCAGCATTTT.

The CDR3 DNA reads as TGTGCCAGCAGCACTGACAGGGTAGGCCAAGAGACCCAGTACTTC. Protein sequence: CASSTDRVGQETQYF. This chain uses TRBV9 with TRBJ2-5; TRBD1 agrees at 7 bases. Per the germline V gene, CDR1 is SGDLS and CDR2 is YYNGEE. The ends lost 4 bases at V and 1 base at J; junction bases unmatched: 7. The CDR3 loop spans 15 amino acids. The variable domain in full, with the rest retrieved from reference TRBV9 and TRBJ2-5, is DSGVTQTPKHLITATGQRVTLRCSPRSGDLSVYWYQQSLDQGLQFLIQYYNGEERAKGNILERFSAQQFPDLHSELNLSSLELGDSALYFCASSTDRVGQETQYFGPGTRLLVL.

The rearrangement joins TRBV6-4 to TRBJ2-1; 9 nucleotides match TRBD2. CDR1 is MRHNA, CDR2 SNTAGT, per germline. The CDR3 is 17 residues long. V trimming: 3 bases; J trimming: 5 bases; junction bases outside the gene matches: 11. CDR3 residues: CASSESRRGGANNEQFF. The CDR3 nucleotides are TGTGCCAGCAGTGAATCCCGACGCGGGGGGGCCAACAATGAGCAGTTCTTC.